Below, 2 T cell receptor beta chains from the same sample are listed, as sequenced in a study of blood T cell repertoires in COVID-19 (dated by TCRdb to the early 2020s). Library construction relied on the immunoSEQ multiplex PCR assay. TCRdb mirrors the immuneACCESS table, restricted to in-frame sequences. Some clones are absent from its copies; in checked studies, under half trace to an unresolved V gene, and the reason for the others is unknown. Present in this sample are 55,000 to 75,000 clones, around 90% of which were seen just once. 3.5% of the sample is held by the ten biggest clonotypes. The source material was peripheral blood. These receptors all come from a man between 50 and 59 years old with active COVID-19.

CDR3 amino acids: CASSDSQRQSIPYEQYF. The CDR3 nucleotides are TGTGCCAGCAGTGATTCCCAGCGTCAGTCGATCCCCTACGAGCAGTACTTC. The rearrangement joins TRBV2 to TRBJ2-7; D unclear. The germline V gene has CDR1 SNHLY and CDR2 FYNNEI. This CDR3 comprises 17 residues. Trimming stripped 3 bases from V and 2 bases from J, with 20 bases between.

The chain uses TRBV27 and TRBJ2-5, with 8 bases fitting TRBD1. Trimming cost V 5 bases and J 5 bases; bases outside gene matches: 4. Per germline, CDR1 MNHEY and CDR2 SMNVEV (reference sequence). The CDR3 runs 13 residues. Written as DNA, the CDR3 is TGTGCCAGCAGTCCAAGGGACAGGGAGACCCAGTACTTC. This sequence encodes CASSPRDRETQYF.